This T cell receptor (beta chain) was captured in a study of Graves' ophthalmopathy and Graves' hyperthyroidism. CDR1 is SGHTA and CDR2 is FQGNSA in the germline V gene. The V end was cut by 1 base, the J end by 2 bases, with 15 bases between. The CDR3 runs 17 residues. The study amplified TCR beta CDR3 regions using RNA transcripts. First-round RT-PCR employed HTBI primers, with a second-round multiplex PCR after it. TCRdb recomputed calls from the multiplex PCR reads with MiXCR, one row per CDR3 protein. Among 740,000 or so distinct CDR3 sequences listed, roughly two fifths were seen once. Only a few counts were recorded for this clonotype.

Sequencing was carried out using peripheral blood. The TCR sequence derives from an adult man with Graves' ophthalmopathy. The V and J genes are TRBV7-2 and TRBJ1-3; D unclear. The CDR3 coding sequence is TGTGCCAGCAGCTTAGATGTCGCGAGGAGACCTGGAAACACCATATATTTT. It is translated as CASSLDVARRPGNTIYF.